This T cell receptor beta chain was captured in a study of T cells in tuberculosis (dated by TCRdb to 2016 to 2018). Context from the whole study: The study combined CD1B tetramers and high-throughput TCR immunosequencing to characterize T cells specific for the mycobacterial lipid antigen glucose monomycolate (GMM). The paper as a whole reports these results and caveats: T cells that bind the CD1B-GMM tetramer with low affinity may not have been captured by the stringent sort gate.

TCR-alpha and TCR-beta chains were sequenced unpaired, so chain pairing information was not available. The immunoSEQ multiplex PCR assay was used to generate TCR libraries, with TCR-beta and/or TCR-alpha/delta assays applied to each sample. The amplified TCR libraries were sequenced using the Illumina high-throughput platform. From the authors' description of their analysis: Clustering and dimensionality reduction were performed using pairwise TCRdist distances among GMM-specific receptors from ex vivo sorted or in vitro expanded T cells. Sequence motifs, defined by gene usage and CDR3 content, were tested for enrichment in tetramer-positive compared with tetramer-negative populations. This immuneACCESS table, as held by TCRdb, lists in-frame sequences with V and J called but not all clones. Of the missing ones, under half trace to an unresolved V gene in checked studies; the others have no known cause. V and J calls and clone size follow that table, whereas D and trimming were derived from the DNA. Recorded for this sample are roughly 59,000 clones; 81% of them occurred a single time. The ten top clones hold 10% to 15% of the sample.

This clone was found once. No quality values exist for individual bases; no much larger clone is one base distant. PBMC were thawed, rested overnight, stained with a GMM-loaded CD1B tetramer, a Live/Dead dye and anti-CD3, and then sorted on a FACS Aria II. CD1B tetramers were loaded with C32 glucose monomycolate purified from Rhodococcus equi. Before cryopreservation, the PBMC later used for tetramer sorting had been depleted of CD14-expressing monocytes as part of a separate study. From each donor, around 100,000 tetramer-negative cells were also sorted and analyzed side by side with the tetramer-positive cells. GMM-loaded CD1B tetramers were used to sort antigen-specific T cells from a few healthy South African adults. Including cysteine and phenylalanine, the CDR3 has 11 amino acids. Just CDR3 DNA is preserved here, 33 bases in frame from base 1.

The sequence links TRBV21-1 to TRBJ1-1; the D call of TRBD1 is as the table states it, not checked on the DNA. TRBV21-1 is classified as a pseudogene. The sequenced sample was CD1b-GMM tetramer-negative cells sorted from PBMCs. The cell subset or site label, as the study defines it: T cells not binding CD1B-GMM tetramer, sorted from same donor. The sequence came from an adult woman with latent tuberculosis. The sequenced DNA is TGTGCACAGGGTTCGAACACTGAAGCTTTCTTT. Its translation reads: CAQGSNTEAFF.